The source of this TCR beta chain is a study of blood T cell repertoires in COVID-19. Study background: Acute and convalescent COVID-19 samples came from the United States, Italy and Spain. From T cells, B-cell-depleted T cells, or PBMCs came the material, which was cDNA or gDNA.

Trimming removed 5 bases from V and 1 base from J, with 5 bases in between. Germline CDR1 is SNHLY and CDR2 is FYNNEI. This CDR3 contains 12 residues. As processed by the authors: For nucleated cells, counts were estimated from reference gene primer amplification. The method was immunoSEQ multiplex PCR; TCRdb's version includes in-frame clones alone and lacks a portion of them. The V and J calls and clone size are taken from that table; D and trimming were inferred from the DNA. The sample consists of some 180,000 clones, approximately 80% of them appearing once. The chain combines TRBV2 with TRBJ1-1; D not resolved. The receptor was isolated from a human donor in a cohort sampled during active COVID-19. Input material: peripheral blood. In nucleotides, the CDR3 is TGTGCCAGCAGTAGACAGAACACTGAAGCTTTCTTT. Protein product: CASSRQNTEAFF.